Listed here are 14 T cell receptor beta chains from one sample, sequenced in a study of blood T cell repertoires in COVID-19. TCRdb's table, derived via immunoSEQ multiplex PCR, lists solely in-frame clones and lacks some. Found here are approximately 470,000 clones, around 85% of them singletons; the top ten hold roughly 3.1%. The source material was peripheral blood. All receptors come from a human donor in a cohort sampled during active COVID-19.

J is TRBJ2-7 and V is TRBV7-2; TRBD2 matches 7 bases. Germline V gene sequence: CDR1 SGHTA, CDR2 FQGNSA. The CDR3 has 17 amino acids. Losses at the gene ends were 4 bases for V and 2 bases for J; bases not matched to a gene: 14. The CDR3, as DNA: TGTGCCAGCAGCTCCCCTCTTCGAGGGAGGGTCACCTACGAGCAGTACTTC. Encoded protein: CASSSPLRGRVTYEQYF.

CDR3 residues: CASSPRTSWGTGELFF. CDR3 in DNA: TGTGCCAGCAGCCCGCGGACTAGTTGGGGCACCGGGGAGCTGTTTTTT. The chain is built from TRBV7-2 and TRBJ2-2, with 7 bases lining up with TRBD2. The length of the CDR3 is 16 residues. Germline CDR1 SGHTA, CDR2 FQGNSA. V lost 5 bases to trimming and J lost 4 bases; unmatched junction nucleotides: 10.

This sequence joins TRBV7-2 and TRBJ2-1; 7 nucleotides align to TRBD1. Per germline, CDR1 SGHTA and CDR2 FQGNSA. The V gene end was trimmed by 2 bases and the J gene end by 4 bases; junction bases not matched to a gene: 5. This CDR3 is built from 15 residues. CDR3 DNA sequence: TGTGCCAGCAGCTTAAGGGACAGAGAGTACAATGAGCAGTTCTTC. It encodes CASSLRDREYNEQFF.

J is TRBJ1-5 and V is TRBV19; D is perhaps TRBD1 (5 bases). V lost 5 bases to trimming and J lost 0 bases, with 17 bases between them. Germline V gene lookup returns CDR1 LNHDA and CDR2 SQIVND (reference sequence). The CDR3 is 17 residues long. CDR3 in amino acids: CASSGGLGLYSNQPQHF. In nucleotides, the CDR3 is TGTGCCAGTAGTGGGGGGTTGGGCCTTTATAGCAATCAGCCCCAGCATTTT. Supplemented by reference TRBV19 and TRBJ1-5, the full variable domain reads DGGITQSPKYLFRKEGQNVTLSCEQNLNHDAMYWYRQDPGQGLRLIYYSQIVNDFQKGDIAEGYSVSREKKESFPLTVTSAQKNPTAFYLCASSGGLGLYSNQPQHFGDGTRLSIL.

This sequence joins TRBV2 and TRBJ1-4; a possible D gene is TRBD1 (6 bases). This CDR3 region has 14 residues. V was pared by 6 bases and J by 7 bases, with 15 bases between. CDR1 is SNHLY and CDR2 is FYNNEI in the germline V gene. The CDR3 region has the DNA TGTGCCAGCAGGAGGGGGTGGGGGACTGAAAAACTGTTTTTT. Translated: CASRRGWGTEKLFF.

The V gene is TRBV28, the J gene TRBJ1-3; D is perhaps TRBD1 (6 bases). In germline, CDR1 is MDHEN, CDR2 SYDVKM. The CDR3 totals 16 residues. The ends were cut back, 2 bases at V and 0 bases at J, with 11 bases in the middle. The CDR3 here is CASSLGGSLSGNTIYF. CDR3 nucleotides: TGTGCCAGCAGTTTAGGGGGCAGCCTCTCTGGAAACACCATATATTTT.

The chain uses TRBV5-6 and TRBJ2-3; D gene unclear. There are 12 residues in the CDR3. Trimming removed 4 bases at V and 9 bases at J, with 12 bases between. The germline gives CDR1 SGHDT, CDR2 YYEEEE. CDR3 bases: TGTGCCAGCAGCCAGTCGGAGAACACGCAGTATTTT. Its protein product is CASSQSENTQYF.

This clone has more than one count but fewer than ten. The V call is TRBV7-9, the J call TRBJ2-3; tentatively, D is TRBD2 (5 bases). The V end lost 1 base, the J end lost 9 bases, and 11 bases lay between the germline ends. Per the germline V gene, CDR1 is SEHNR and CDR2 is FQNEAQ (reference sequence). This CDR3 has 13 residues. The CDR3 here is CASSLVVGATQYF. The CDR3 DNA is TGTGCCAGCAGCTTAGTTGTGGGAGCCACGCAGTATTTT.

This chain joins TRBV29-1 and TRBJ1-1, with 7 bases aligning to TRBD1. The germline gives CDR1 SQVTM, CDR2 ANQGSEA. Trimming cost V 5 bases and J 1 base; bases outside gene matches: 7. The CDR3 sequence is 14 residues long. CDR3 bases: TGCAGCGTTTTAGACAGGGATAAGAACACTGAAGCTTTCTTT. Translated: CSVLDRDKNTEAFF.

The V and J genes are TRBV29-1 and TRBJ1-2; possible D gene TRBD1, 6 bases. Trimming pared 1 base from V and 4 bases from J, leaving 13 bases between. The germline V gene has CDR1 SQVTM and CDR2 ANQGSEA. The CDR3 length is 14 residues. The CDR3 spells CSVEALRGIYGYTF. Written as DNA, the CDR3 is TGCAGCGTTGAAGCCCTGAGGGGGATCTATGGCTACACCTTC.

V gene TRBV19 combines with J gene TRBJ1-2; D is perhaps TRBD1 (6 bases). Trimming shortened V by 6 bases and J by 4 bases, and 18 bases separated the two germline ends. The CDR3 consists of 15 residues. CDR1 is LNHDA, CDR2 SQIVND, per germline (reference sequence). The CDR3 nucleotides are TGTGCCAGTAGCCCATTAGACAGGATCCCCTATGGCTACACCTTC. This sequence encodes CASSPLDRIPYGYTF.

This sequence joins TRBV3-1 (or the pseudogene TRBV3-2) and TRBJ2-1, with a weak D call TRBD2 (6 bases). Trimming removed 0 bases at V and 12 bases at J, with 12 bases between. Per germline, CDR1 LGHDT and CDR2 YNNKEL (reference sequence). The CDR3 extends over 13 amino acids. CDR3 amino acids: CASSQELGTPQFF. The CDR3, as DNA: TGTGCCAGCAGCCAAGAGCTGGGGACTCCGCAGTTCTTC.

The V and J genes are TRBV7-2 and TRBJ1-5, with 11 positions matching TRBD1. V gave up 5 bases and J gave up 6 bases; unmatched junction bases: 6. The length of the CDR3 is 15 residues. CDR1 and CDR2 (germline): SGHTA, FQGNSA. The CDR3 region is CASSTRTGGFQPQHF. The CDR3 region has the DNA TGTGCCAGCAGCACCCGGACAGGGGGCTTTCAGCCCCAGCATTTT.

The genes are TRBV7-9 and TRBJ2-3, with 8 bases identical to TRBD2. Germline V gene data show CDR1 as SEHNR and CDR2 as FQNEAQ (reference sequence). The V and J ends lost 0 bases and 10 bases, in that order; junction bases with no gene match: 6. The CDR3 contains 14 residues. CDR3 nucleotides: TGTGCCAGCAGCTTAGCAGCCGGGACTAGGGCGCAGTATTTT. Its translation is CASSLAAGTRAQYF.